This T cell receptor (beta chain) stems from a study of blood T cell repertoires in COVID-19. Background on the study: The samples span acute and convalescent COVID-19 from the United States, Italy and Spain.

In the authors' methods: The authors estimated nucleated cell counts from reference gene primer amplification. Libraries were prepared by immunoSEQ multiplex PCR; TCRdb keeps only in-frame clonotypes and omits some of them. V and J calls and clone size are copied from that table; D and trimming were computed from the DNA. Of a few hundred thousand clones listed, 80% to 90% are singletons. Across roughly 25 US areas, participants ranged in age from roughly 18 to 95 years. Donors were grouped by their self-reported clinical history. This CDR3 is built from 13 residues. Germline V gene data show CDR1 as SEHNR and CDR2 as FQNEAQ (reference sequence). V was pared by 1 base and J by 7 bases, with 7 bases between.

This chain connects TRBV7-9 to TRBJ2-2; D is unclear. The TCR was taken from a woman aged 40 to 50 with acute COVID-19. Sequencing was performed on PBMCs or T cells enriched from blood (not recorded which). The CDR3 loop reads CASSLEVGGELFF. For the CDR3, the DNA is TGTGCCAGCAGCTTAGAAGTCGGCGGGGAGCTGTTTTTT.